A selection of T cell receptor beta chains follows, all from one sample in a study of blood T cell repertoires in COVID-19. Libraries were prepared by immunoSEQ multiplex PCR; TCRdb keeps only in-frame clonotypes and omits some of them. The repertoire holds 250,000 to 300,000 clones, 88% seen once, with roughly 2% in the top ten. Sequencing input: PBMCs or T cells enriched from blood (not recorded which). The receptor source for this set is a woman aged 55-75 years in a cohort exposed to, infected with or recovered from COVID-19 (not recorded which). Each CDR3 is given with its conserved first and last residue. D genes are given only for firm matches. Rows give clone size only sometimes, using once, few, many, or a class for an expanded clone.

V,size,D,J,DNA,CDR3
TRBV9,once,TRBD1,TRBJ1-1,TGTGCCAGCAGCGCAGGGGGCGGGTACACTGAAGCTTTCTTT,CASSAGGGYTEAFF
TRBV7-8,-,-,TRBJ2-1,TGTGCCAGCAGTCCGGGCCGCGGGGAGCAGTTCTTC,CASSPGRGEQFF
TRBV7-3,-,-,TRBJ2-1,TGTGCCAGCTCGGGGGTGGGCCCTGGCAATGAGCAGTTCTTC,CASSGVGPGNEQFF
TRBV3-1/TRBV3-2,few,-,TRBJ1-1,TGTGCCAGCAGCCAAGCAGGGGCGGCTTTCTTT,CASSQAGAAFF
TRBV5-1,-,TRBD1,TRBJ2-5,TGCGCCAGCACCTTCGAGGGGACAGGGAGAGAGACCCAGTACTTC,CASTFEGTGRETQYF
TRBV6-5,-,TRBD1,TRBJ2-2,TGTGCCAGCAGTTACTCGACAGGGGCGAACGGGGAGCTGTTTTTT,CASSYSTGANGELFF
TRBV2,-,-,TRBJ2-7,TGTGCCAGCAGTCCCGGAACAGACACCTACGAGCAGTACTTC,CASSPGTDTYEQYF
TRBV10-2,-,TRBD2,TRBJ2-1,TGCGCCAGCAGGGTAGCGGGAGGCTCCTACAATGAGCAGTTCTTC,CASRVAGGSYNEQFF
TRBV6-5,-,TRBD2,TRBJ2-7,TGTGCCAGCACCCACGGAAGCGGGAACAAATACGAGCAGTACTTC,CASTHGSGNKYEQYF
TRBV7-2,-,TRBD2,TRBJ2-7,TGTGCCAGCAGCCAGGGACTAGCGGGAGGGGACGAGCAGTACTTC,CASSQGLAGGDEQYF
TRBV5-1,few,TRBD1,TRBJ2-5,TGCGCCAGCAGCCCGACAGGGGAAGAGACCCAGTACTTC,CASSPTGEETQYF
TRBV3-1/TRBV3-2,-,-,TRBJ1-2,TGTGCCAGCAGCCAATCGGGGGTCAGGACAAATGGCTACACCTTC,CASSQSGVRTNGYTF
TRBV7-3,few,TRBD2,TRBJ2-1,TGTGCCAGCAGCTTAAGAACTAGCGGGAGGGGGAGTGGAAATGAGCAGTTCTTC,CASSLRTSGRGSGNEQFF
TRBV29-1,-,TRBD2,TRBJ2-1,TGCAGCGCCGGGGGGAATGAGCAGTTCTTC,CSAGGNEQFF
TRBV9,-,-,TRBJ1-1,TGTGCCAGCAGCCCAGGGGTCTTGAACACTGAAGCTTTCTTT,CASSPGVLNTEAFF
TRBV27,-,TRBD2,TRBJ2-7,TGTGCCAGCAGTTTATGGGCGGGAGCCCCCTACGAGCAGTACTTC,CASSLWAGAPYEQYF